This T cell receptor beta chain came from a study of OX40 agonist ivuxolimab in advanced cancers. Looking at the study overall: Patients undergoing dose escalation presented with hepatocellular carcinoma, melanoma, renal cell or head and neck cancer. General observations from the study: In CD8+ T cells, expanded clones were on average more numerous than in CD4+. There was clonal expansion of CD4+ and CD8+ blood T cells by week 6 at 0.1 to 3.0 mg/kg. Normalized T-cell clonal expansion was also low in some nonresponders.

Note on this clone: Its antigen is not identified.

Generated by immunoSEQ multiplex PCR, the TCRdb table keeps only in-frame clones and is missing some. The sample carries 70,000 or so clones, about 88% recorded once. V gave up 1 base and J gave up 8 bases; unmatched junction bases: 0. Germline V gene sequence: CDR1 SGHVS, CDR2 FQNEAQ. The CDR3 totals 13 residues. J is TRBJ1-4 and V is TRBV7-8; TRBD1 agrees at 8 bases. The sequences come from CD4+ or CD8+ T cells sorted from blood, collected in a trial of the OX40 agonist ivuxolimab. The receptor comes from an adult with an advanced solid tumor such as melanoma, head and neck, liver or kidney cancer. CDR3 region: CASSLGTGEKLFF. The CDR3, as DNA: TGTGCCAGCAGCTTAGGGACAGGGGAAAAACTGTTTTTT. The variable domain in full, completed from reference TRBV7-8 and TRBJ1-4, reads GAGVSQSPRYKVAKRGQDVALRCDPISGHVSLFWYQQALGQGPEFLTYFQNEAQLDKSGLPSDRFFAERPEGSVSTLKIQRTQQEDSAVYLCASSLGTGEKLFFGSGTQLSVL.